The T cell receptor beta chain under discussion was sequenced for a study of response to subunit inactivated influenza vaccine (dated by TCRdb to the late 2010s). The study in broad terms: Deep quantitative profiling of the T cell receptor repertoire was used in the study to follow responses to a trivalent subunit inactivated influenza vaccine. On the study overall, not on this receptor specifically: The authors proposed that each seasonal influenza vaccination may bring in only a limited number of new T cells.

In its sample, this clonotype was seen a few times. Its cognate antigen has yet to be identified. The record has no base qualities; no much larger clone is one base away. V sheds 6 bases and J sheds 1 base, leaving 19 bases between their ends. From its cysteine to its phenylalanine, the CDR3 spans 17 amino acids. The only DNA kept is the CDR3, 51 bases in frame from the first base. According to the germline V gene (reference sequence), CDR1 reads DFQATT and CDR2 reads SNEGSKA. Library method: RT-PCR. Sequencing was performed on an Illumina HiSeq 2500. The raw public data were reprocessed by TCRdb itself: fastp quality trimming at Q25, MiXCR clonotype calling, in-frame beta chains only. Rows matching on CDR3 protein sequence are summarized as one entry with the most common DNA and genes. Present in this sample are a few hundred thousand distinct CDR3 sequences, 20% to 25% of which were seen just once. About 9.4% of the sample goes to the ten largest clones.

The V gene is TRBV20-1 and the J gene is TRBJ2-6; TRBD2 is perhaps the D gene, given 7 matching bases. The sequence was collected from a man aged 50-75 years who received an inactivated influenza vaccine. Donor details come from another sample of the same person, matched by shared clones. Sequences were derived from PBMCs from blood, sampled approximately 22 months after vaccination. The nucleotide sequence is given as TGCAGTGCCTCTAGGGGGGGGTTCCCGTCTGGGGCCAACGTCCTGACTTTC. This is translated as CSASRGGFPSGANVLTF.